Below, 5 T cell receptor beta chains from the same sample are listed, as sequenced in a study of CD8 T cells in Susac syndrome. Random-hexamer reverse transcription was applied to roughly 0.5 to 1 ug RNA. One entry per CDR3 protein, called by TCRdb with MiXCR from the immunoSEQ multiplex PCR reads. The data show 400,000 to 550,000 distinct CDR3 sequences, around 85% seen once. What was sequenced was CD8+ T cells from PBMCs. These receptors originate from a human donor with multiple sclerosis.

V is TRBV4-1 and J is TRBJ2-7, with TRBD2 identical over 7 bases. V shed 0 bases, J shed 3 bases, and the junction held 5 bases outside the gene matches. Germline-derived CDR1 and CDR2 are MGHRA and YSYEKL. The CDR3 is 15 amino acids. This CDR3 is CASSQEEGGIYEQYF. CDR3 coding DNA: TGCGCCAGCAGCCAAGAAGAGGGAGGGATCTACGAGCAGTACTTC.

The rearrangement links TRBV5-5 to TRBJ2-1; 8 bases agree with TRBD1. V gave up 0 bases and J gave up 8 bases; unmatched junction bases: 7. The germline CDR1 and CDR2 sequences are SGHKS and YYEKEE (reference sequence). This CDR3 contains 15 residues. CDR3 nucleotides: TGTGCCAGCAGCTTGGGTGACAGGGGCCCCGATGAGCAGTTCTTC. It encodes CASSLGDRGPDEQFF.

V is TRBV4-1 and J is TRBJ2-3, with D tentatively TRBD1 (5 bases). CDR3 length equals 13 residues. The V gene's germline CDR1 is MGHRA and CDR2 YSYEKL. V shed 4 bases and J shed 9 bases, with 14 bases lying between them. CDR3 protein: CASSPQGAETQYF. In DNA, the CDR3 is TGCGCCAGCAGCCCCCAGGGTGCGGAAACGCAGTATTTT.

This rearrangement joins TRBV29-1 to TRBJ1-2, with D unresolved. V dropped 2 bases and J dropped 5 bases, with 12 bases sitting between them. The CDR3 sequence is 13 residues long. Germline assignment: CDR1 SQVTM and CDR2 ANQGSEA. The CDR3 DNA follows: TGCAGCGTTGAAACGGGGAACGGGTATGGCTACACCTTC. Protein sequence: CSVETGNGYGYTF. The full variable domain, in which reference TRBV29-1 and TRBJ1-2 provide the parts outside the CDR3, is SAVISQKPSRDICQRGTSLTIQCQVDSQVTMMFWYRQQPGQSLTLIATANQGSEATYESGFVIDKFPISRPNLTFSTLTVSNMSPEDSSIYLCSVETGNGYGYTFGSGTRLTVV.

The chain couples TRBV19 to TRBJ1-2; D possibly corresponds to TRBD1 (6 bases). The CDR3 sequence is 13 residues long. Trimming took off 3 bases at V and 3 bases at J, with 8 bases between the two ends. Germline CDR1 and CDR2: LNHDA and SQIVND (reference sequence). For the CDR3, the DNA is TGTGCCAGTAGTATGGACAGTGACTATGGCTACACCTTC. Amino acids: CASSMDSDYGYTF.